Here is one T cell receptor beta chain with its context. Its antigen is still unknown. This specimen comes from a study of OX40 agonist ivuxolimab in advanced cancers. Points from the study as a whole: Mean expanded clone counts were higher in CD8+ than CD4+ T cells. CD4+ and CD8+ blood T cells expanded clonally by week 6 at 0.1 to 3.0 mg/kg. At 0.1-3.0 mg/kg, partial responders had clonal expansion among the lowest observed.

Germline lookup yields CDR1 SGHRS and CDR2 YFSETQ. The CDR3 totals 15 residues. Trimming pared 4 bases from V and 1 base from J, leaving 13 bases between. The method was immunoSEQ multiplex PCR; TCRdb's version includes in-frame clones alone and lacks a portion of them. The sample records tens of thousands of clones, 80% being singletons. The rearrangement links TRBV5-1 to TRBJ2-3, with a weak D call TRBD2 (6 bases). The clonotype comes from an adult with an advanced solid tumor such as melanoma, head and neck, liver or kidney cancer. The material was CD4+ or CD8+ T cells sorted from blood, obtained in a trial of the OX40 agonist ivuxolimab. The CDR3 sequence: CASSRAGLGTDTQYF. As DNA, the CDR3 is TGCGCCAGCAGCCGGGCGGGACTGGGCACAGATACGCAGTATTTT. The full variable domain, with the rest looked up from reference TRBV5-1 and TRBJ2-3, is KAGVTQTPRYLIKTRGQQVTLSCSPISGHRSVSWYQQTPGQGLQFLFEYFSETQRNKGNFPGRFSGRQFSNSRSEMNVSTLELGDSALYLCASSRAGLGTDTQYFGPGTRLTVL.